Listed below are T cell receptor beta chains from one sample, sequenced in a study of T cell changes during pregnancy in multiple sclerosis. Some clones are missing from TCRdb's copy, which holds only in-frame ones; the method was immunoSEQ multiplex PCR. The table lists 65,000 to 85,000 clones, 94% of them singletons. The specimen was CD4+ T cells from peripheral blood mononuclear cells, collected after pregnancy. These receptors were obtained from a female donor with multiple sclerosis, enrolled in a pregnancy study. Both conserved end residues are part of each CDR3. The D gene is left open where the match is weak. The size entry is marked missing in some rows and otherwise reads once, few, many or a size class.

j_call: TRBJ2-3
clone_size: NA
d_call: TRBD2
v_call: TRBV27
cdr3_nt: TGTGCCAGCAGTCTTCGACTAGCGGGAACGAAGCCGCAGTATTTT
cdr3_aa: CASSLRLAGTKPQYF

j_call: TRBJ2-7
clone_size: NA
d_call: NA
v_call: TRBV19
cdr3_nt: TGTGCCAGTAGTGGTCGCGGGACGGCCTCCTACGAGCAGTACTTC
cdr3_aa: CASSGRGTASYEQYF

j_call: TRBJ2-7
clone_size: NA
d_call: TRBD1
v_call: TRBV29-1
cdr3_nt: TGCAGCGTTGAAGTCCCGGGACAGGGTATCCACGAGCAGTACTTC
cdr3_aa: CSVEVPGQGIHEQYF

j_call: TRBJ1-2
clone_size: NA
d_call: NA
v_call: TRBV7-8
cdr3_nt: TGTGCCAGCAGCCGCGGCCGGACAGTTAACTATGGCTACACCTTC
cdr3_aa: CASSRGRTVNYGYTF

j_call: TRBJ2-3
clone_size: NA
d_call: NA
v_call: TRBV7-8
cdr3_nt: TGTGCCAGCAGCTCCGAGGATACGCAGTATTTT
cdr3_aa: CASSSEDTQYF

j_call: TRBJ1-5
clone_size: NA
d_call: NA
v_call: TRBV27
cdr3_nt: TGTGCCAGCAGCTATATGCTAAAGCCCCAGCATTTT
cdr3_aa: CASSYMLKPQHF

j_call: TRBJ2-1
clone_size: NA
d_call: TRBD2
v_call: TRBV5-1
cdr3_nt: TGCGCCAGCAGCTTGGGGACTAGCGGGAGGCCCAATGAGCAGTTCTTC
cdr3_aa: CASSLGTSGRPNEQFF

j_call: TRBJ2-1
clone_size: NA
d_call: TRBD2
v_call: TRBV14
cdr3_nt: TGTGCCAGCAGCCAAGTACGGCTAGCGGGAGATGAGCAGTTCTTC
cdr3_aa: CASSQVRLAGDEQFF

j_call: TRBJ1-2
clone_size: NA
d_call: TRBD1
v_call: TRBV5-6
cdr3_nt: TGTGCCAGCAGCTATCGGGACAGGTTGAAAGGCTACACCTTC
cdr3_aa: CASSYRDRLKGYTF

j_call: TRBJ2-5
clone_size: NA
d_call: NA
v_call: TRBV7-2
cdr3_nt: TGTGCCAGCAGCTTAGTCACACTAGTTAAACAAGAGACCCAGTACTTC
cdr3_aa: CASSLVTLVKQETQYF

j_call: TRBJ2-3
clone_size: NA
d_call: NA
v_call: TRBV5-1
cdr3_nt: TGCGCCAGCAGCCTGGGGGGGCCGGGGGATACGCAGTATTTT
cdr3_aa: CASSLGGPGDTQYF

j_call: TRBJ2-7
clone_size: NA
d_call: NA
v_call: TRBV7-8
cdr3_nt: TGTGCCAGCAGCCCCGCCACTTGGTCTTACGAGCAGTACTTC
cdr3_aa: CASSPATWSYEQYF

j_call: TRBJ1-3
clone_size: NA
d_call: TRBD1
v_call: TRBV5-1
cdr3_nt: TGCGCCAGCAGCTTCGGGGGACAGGGAGGAAACACCATATATTTT
cdr3_aa: CASSFGGQGGNTIYF

j_call: TRBJ2-7
clone_size: NA
d_call: TRBD1
v_call: TRBV11-2
cdr3_nt: TGTGCCAGCAGTCCGACAGGGCGGTCCTACGAGCAGTACTTC
cdr3_aa: CASSPTGRSYEQYF

j_call: TRBJ2-5
clone_size: NA
d_call: NA
v_call: TRBV6-1
cdr3_nt: TGTGCCAGCAGTATCGGCCCTCTAACGGGGGAGACCCAGTACTTC
cdr3_aa: CASSIGPLTGETQYF

j_call: TRBJ2-2
clone_size: NA
d_call: TRBD2
v_call: TRBV28
cdr3_nt: TGTGCCAGCGGCCGTAGCGGGAACCTGTTTTTT
cdr3_aa: CASGRSGNLFF

j_call: TRBJ1-2
clone_size: once
d_call: NA
v_call: TRBV29-1
cdr3_nt: TGCAGCGTTGGGGCCTATGGCTACACCTTC
cdr3_aa: CSVGAYGYTF

j_call: TRBJ1-4
clone_size: NA
d_call: NA
v_call: TRBV27
cdr3_nt: TGTGCCAGCAGACGGAATGGAGCTAATGAAAAACTGTTTTTT
cdr3_aa: CASRRNGANEKLFF

j_call: TRBJ2-7
clone_size: NA
d_call: NA
v_call: TRBV25-1
cdr3_nt: TGTGCCAGCAGTGAATCCGGGATCTACGAGCAGTACTTC
cdr3_aa: CASSESGIYEQYF

j_call: TRBJ2-7
clone_size: NA
d_call: TRBD2
v_call: TRBV7-2
cdr3_nt: TGTGCCAGCAGCTTCCCTAGCGGGAGAATCGAGCAGTACTTC
cdr3_aa: CASSFPSGRIEQYF

j_call: TRBJ2-7
clone_size: NA
d_call: TRBD1
v_call: TRBV5-6
cdr3_nt: TGTGCCAGCAGCCCCGACAGGGGGTACGAGCAGTACTTC
cdr3_aa: CASSPDRGYEQYF

j_call: TRBJ2-5
clone_size: NA
d_call: NA
v_call: TRBV5-1
cdr3_nt: TGCGCCAGCAGCTTGGGGGCAGGGTGGCAAGAGACCCAGTACTTC
cdr3_aa: CASSLGAGWQETQYF

j_call: TRBJ1-5
clone_size: NA
d_call: TRBD1
v_call: TRBV7-8
cdr3_nt: TGTGCCAGCAGCCCCTCGTATGCCGGGACAGGAGGCGGTCAGCCCCAGCATTTT
cdr3_aa: CASSPSYAGTGGGQPQHF

j_call: TRBJ2-5
clone_size: NA
d_call: NA
v_call: TRBV5-4
cdr3_nt: TGTGCCAGCAGCTACACATCGTCTCAAGAGACCCAGTACTTC
cdr3_aa: CASSYTSSQETQYF

j_call: TRBJ2-1
clone_size: NA
d_call: NA
v_call: TRBV28
cdr3_nt: TGTGCCAGCAGTCCTCACCGGGGTCCCTCCTACAATGAGCAGTTCTTC
cdr3_aa: CASSPHRGPSYNEQFF

j_call: TRBJ2-3
clone_size: NA
d_call: NA
v_call: TRBV1
cdr3_nt: TGCACCAGCAGCCAAGATCCAGCTAGCGGGAGAACAGAAGTCGCAGATACGCAGTATTTT
cdr3_aa: CTSSQDPASGRTEVADTQYF

j_call: TRBJ2-1
clone_size: NA
d_call: NA
v_call: TRBV9
cdr3_nt: TGTGCCAGCAGCGTAGCCCCCTTCTCCTACAATGAGCAGTTCTTC
cdr3_aa: CASSVAPFSYNEQFF

j_call: TRBJ2-3
clone_size: NA
d_call: NA
v_call: TRBV18
cdr3_nt: TGTGCCAGCTCACCTCCCGGACAGACGGATACGCAGTATTTT
cdr3_aa: CASSPPGQTDTQYF

j_call: TRBJ2-1
clone_size: NA
d_call: TRBD2
v_call: TRBV10-2
cdr3_nt: TGCGCCACCGGACTAGCGGCAAACTACAATGAGCAGTTCTTC
cdr3_aa: CATGLAANYNEQFF

j_call: TRBJ1-2
clone_size: NA
d_call: TRBD1
v_call: TRBV29-1
cdr3_nt: TGCAGCGACGGACAGGGCGGTGGCTACACCTTC
cdr3_aa: CSDGQGGGYTF

j_call: TRBJ2-2
clone_size: NA
d_call: TRBD1
v_call: TRBV5-5
cdr3_nt: TGTGCCAGCAGCCTTGGGACAGGGGCTAGGACCGGGGAGCTGTTTTTT
cdr3_aa: CASSLGTGARTGELFF

j_call: TRBJ2-3
clone_size: NA
d_call: TRBD1
v_call: TRBV7-9
cdr3_nt: TGTGCCAGCAGTTGGACAGGGTCGATTGGGGGAGATACGCAGTATTTT
cdr3_aa: CASSWTGSIGGDTQYF

j_call: TRBJ1-4
clone_size: NA
d_call: NA
v_call: TRBV15
cdr3_nt: TGTGCCACCAGCAGGAGAGACAGGCTTGATGAAAAACTGTTTTTT
cdr3_aa: CATSRRDRLDEKLFF

j_call: TRBJ2-1
clone_size: NA
d_call: NA
v_call: TRBV2
cdr3_nt: TGTGCCAGCAGGATGGGGGGGGCTGGAAATGAGCAGTTCTTC
cdr3_aa: CASRMGGAGNEQFF

j_call: TRBJ2-5
clone_size: NA
d_call: NA
v_call: TRBV2
cdr3_nt: TGTGCCAGCAGGGATGGGGGTAGGGGGTTGGAGACCCAGTACTTC
cdr3_aa: CASRDGGRGLETQYF

j_call: TRBJ1-5
clone_size: NA
d_call: NA
v_call: TRBV23-1
cdr3_nt: TGCGCCAGCAGTCAGGTTTTTGGGGCTGTGCGCAATCAGCCCCAGCATTTT
cdr3_aa: CASSQVFGAVRNQPQHF

j_call: TRBJ2-1
clone_size: NA
d_call: NA
v_call: TRBV25-1
cdr3_nt: TGTGCCAGCAGTGAATTTAGAGGAGAAAACAATGAGCAGTTCTTC
cdr3_aa: CASSEFRGENNEQFF

j_call: TRBJ1-1
clone_size: NA
d_call: NA
v_call: TRBV4-1
cdr3_nt: TGCGCCAGCAGCCGAGGGGGGGCTCCATGGGGGACTGAAGCTTTCTTT
cdr3_aa: CASSRGGAPWGTEAFF

j_call: TRBJ1-1
clone_size: NA
d_call: NA
v_call: TRBV11-2
cdr3_nt: TGTGCCAGCAGCTTAGGAACAGGGCTAGCTTTCTTT
cdr3_aa: CASSLGTGLAFF